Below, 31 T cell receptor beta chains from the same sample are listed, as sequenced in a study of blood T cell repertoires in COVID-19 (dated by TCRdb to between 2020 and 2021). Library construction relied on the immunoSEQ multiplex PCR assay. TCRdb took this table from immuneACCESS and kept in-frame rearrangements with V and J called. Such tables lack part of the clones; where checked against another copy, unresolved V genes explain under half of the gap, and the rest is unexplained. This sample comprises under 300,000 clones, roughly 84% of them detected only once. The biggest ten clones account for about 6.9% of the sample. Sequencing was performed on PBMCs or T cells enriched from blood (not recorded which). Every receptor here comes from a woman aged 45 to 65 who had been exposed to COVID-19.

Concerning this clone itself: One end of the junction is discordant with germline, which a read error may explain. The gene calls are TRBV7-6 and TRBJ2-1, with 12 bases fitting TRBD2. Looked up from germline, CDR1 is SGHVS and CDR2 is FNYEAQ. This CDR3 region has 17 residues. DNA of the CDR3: TGTGCCAGCAGCGTAGCAGTTCTAGCGGGGGGGCCGGAAGAGCAGTTCTTC. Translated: CASSVAVLAGGPEEQFF.

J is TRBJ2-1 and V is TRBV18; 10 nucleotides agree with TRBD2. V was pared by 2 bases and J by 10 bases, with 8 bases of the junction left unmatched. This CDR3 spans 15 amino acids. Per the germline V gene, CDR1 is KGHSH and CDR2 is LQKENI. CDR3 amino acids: CASSPKRGGQGEQFF. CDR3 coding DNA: TGTGCCAGCTCACCAAAGCGGGGGGGCCAGGGGGAGCAGTTCTTC.

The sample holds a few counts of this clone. The CDR3 here is CASSQDAQGGEAFF. CDR3 DNA sequence: TGCGCCAGCAGCCAAGATGCACAGGGGGGTGAAGCTTTCTTT. The V call is TRBV4-3, the J call TRBJ1-1, with 8 bases matching TRBD1. The CDR3 is made up of 14 amino acids. With V trimmed by 0 bases and J by 7 bases, 4 bases remained unmatched. CDR1 and CDR2 (germline): LGHNA, YSLEER.

CDR3 bases: TGTGCCAGCAGCTTAGCGCAGAGGAGCTATGGCTACACCTTC. Protein sequence: CASSLAQRSYGYTF. The rearrangement uses TRBV7-2 and TRBJ1-2; no clear D gene. Germline-derived CDR1 and CDR2 are SGHTA and FQGNSA. CDR3 length equals 14 residues. V was shortened by 0 bases and J by 4 bases, with 9 bases between the two germline ends.

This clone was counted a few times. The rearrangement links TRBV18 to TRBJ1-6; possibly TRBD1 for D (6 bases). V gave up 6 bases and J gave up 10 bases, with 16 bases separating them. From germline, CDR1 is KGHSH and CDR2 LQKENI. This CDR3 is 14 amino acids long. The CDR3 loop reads CASSLKGGGSPLHF. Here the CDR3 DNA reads TGTGCCAGCTCCCTTAAGGGGGGGGGCTCACCCCTCCACTTT.

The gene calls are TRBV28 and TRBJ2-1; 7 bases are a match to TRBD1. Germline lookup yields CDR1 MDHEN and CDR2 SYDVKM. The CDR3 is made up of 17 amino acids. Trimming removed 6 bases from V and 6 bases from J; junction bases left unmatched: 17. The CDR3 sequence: CASRDDRDPRALNEQFF. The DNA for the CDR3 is TGTGCCAGCAGGGACGACAGGGACCCAAGGGCCCTCAATGAGCAGTTCTTC.

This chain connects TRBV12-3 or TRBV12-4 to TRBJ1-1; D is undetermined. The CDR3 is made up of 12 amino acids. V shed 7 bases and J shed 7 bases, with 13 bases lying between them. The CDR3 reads CASTVIGGEAFF. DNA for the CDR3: TGTGCCAGCACCGTAATAGGAGGTGAAGCTTTCTTT.

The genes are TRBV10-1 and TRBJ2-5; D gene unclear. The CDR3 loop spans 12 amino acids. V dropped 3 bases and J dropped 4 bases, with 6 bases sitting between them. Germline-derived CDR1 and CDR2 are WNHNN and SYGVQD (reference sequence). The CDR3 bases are TGCGCCAGCAGTGATGGGCTAGAGACCCAGTACTTC. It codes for CASSDGLETQYF.

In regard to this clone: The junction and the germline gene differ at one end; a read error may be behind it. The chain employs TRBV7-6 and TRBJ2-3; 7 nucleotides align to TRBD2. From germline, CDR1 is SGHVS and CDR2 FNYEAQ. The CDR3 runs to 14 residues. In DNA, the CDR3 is TGTGCCACCAGCTCGGGGGGTATCACAGATACGCAGTATTTT. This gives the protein CATSSGGITDTQYF. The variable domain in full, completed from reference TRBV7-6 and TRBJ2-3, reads GAGVSQSPRYKVTKRGQDVALRCDPISGHVSLYWYRQALGQGPEFLTYFNYEAQQDKSGLPNDRFSAERPEGSISTLTIQRTEQRDSAMYRCATSSGGITDTQYFGPGTRLTVL.

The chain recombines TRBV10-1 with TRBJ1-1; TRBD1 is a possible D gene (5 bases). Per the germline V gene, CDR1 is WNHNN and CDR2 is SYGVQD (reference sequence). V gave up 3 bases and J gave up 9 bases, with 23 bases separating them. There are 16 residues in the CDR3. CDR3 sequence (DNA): TGCGCCAGCAGTGAAGTGGCCACGGGACTTGGTAGGCAAGCTTTCTTT. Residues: CASSEVATGLGRQAFF.

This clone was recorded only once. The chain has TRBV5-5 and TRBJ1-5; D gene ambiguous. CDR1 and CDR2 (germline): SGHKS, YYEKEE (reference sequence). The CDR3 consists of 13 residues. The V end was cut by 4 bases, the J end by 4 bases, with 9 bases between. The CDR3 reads CASSPHTNQPQHF. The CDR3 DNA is TGTGCCAGCAGCCCCCACACGAATCAGCCCCAGCATTTT. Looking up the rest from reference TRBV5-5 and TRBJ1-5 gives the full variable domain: DAGVTQSPTHLIKTRGQQVTLRCSPISGHKSVSWYQQVLGQGPQFIFQYYEKEERGRGNFPDRFSARQFPNYSSELNVNALLLGDSALYLCASSPHTNQPQHFGDGTRLSIL.

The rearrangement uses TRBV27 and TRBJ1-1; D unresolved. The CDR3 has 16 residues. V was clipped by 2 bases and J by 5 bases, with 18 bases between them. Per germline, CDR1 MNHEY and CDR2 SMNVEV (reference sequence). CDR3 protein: CASSLKGDKVLTEAFF. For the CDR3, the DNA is TGTGCCAGCAGTTTAAAGGGAGACAAGGTCTTGACTGAAGCTTTCTTT.

CDR3 nucleotides: TGTGCCAGCAGCGCTCTACTGGAGGGCTACACCTTC. Protein product: CASSALLEGYTF. The rearrangement joins TRBV4-2 to TRBJ1-2, with D unclear. CDR1 is LGHNA, CDR2 YNFKEQ, per germline. The V end lost 5 bases, the J end lost 8 bases, and 12 bases lay between the germline ends. The CDR3 has 12 amino acids.

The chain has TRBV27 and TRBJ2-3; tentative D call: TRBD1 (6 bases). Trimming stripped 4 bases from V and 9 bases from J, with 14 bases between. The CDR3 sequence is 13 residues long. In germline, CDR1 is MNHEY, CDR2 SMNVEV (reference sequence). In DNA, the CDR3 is TGTGCCAGCAGTTCGAAATACACAGGGACGCAGTATTTT. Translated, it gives CASSSKYTGTQYF.

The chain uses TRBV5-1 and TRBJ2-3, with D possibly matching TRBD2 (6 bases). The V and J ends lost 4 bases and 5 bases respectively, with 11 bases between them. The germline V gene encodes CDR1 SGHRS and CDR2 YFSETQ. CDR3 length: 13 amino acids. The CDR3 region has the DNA TGCGCCAGCAGCCGGGGGTTCCAAGATACGCAGTATTTT. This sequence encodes CASSRGFQDTQYF. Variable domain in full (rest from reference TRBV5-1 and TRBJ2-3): KAGVTQTPRYLIKTRGQQVTLSCSPISGHRSVSWYQQTPGQGLQFLFEYFSETQRNKGNFPGRFSGRQFSNSRSEMNVSTLELGDSALYLCASSRGFQDTQYFGPGTRLTVL.

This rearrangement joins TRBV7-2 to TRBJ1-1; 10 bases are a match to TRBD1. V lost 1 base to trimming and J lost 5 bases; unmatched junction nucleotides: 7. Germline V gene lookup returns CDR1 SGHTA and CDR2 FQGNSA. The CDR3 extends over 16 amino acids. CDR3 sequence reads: CASSLDGDRGKTEAFF. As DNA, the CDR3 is TGTGCCAGCAGCTTAGATGGGGACAGGGGAAAGACTGAAGCTTTCTTT.

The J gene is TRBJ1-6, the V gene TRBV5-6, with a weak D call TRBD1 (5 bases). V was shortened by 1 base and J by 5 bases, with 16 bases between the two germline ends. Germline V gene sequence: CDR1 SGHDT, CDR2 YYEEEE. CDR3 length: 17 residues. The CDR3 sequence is CASSLREWGLHNSPLHF. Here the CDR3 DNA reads TGTGCCAGCAGCTTGCGAGAATGGGGCCTTCATAATTCACCCCTCCACTTT.

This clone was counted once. Here the CDR3 reads CASSSKQGGSSETQYF. CDR3 bases: TGTGCCAGCAGTTCGAAACAGGGTGGGAGCTCGGAGACCCAGTACTTC. The rearrangement links TRBV28 to TRBJ2-5, with a tentative D call TRBD1 (6 bases). The CDR3 is made up of 16 amino acids. CDR1 and CDR2 from the germline V gene are MDHEN and SYDVKM. Between the trimmed V and J ends, which lost 4 bases and 5 bases, there was a span of 20 bases. Together with reference TRBV28 and TRBJ2-5, the CDR3 gives the full variable domain: DVKVTQSSRYLVKRTGEKVFLECVQDMDHENMFWYRQDPGLGLRLIYFSYDVKMKEKGDIPEGYSVSREKKERFSLILESASTNQTSMYLCASSSKQGGSSETQYFGPGTRLLVL.

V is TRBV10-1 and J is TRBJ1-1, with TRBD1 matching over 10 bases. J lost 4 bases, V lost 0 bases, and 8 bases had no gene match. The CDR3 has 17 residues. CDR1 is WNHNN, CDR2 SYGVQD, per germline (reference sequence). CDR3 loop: CASSESISGQGSTEAFF. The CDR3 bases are TGCGCCAGCAGTGAGTCGATATCGGGACAGGGGAGCACTGAAGCTTTCTTT.

CDR3 region: CASRGQTRYEQYF. CDR3 coding DNA: TGTGCCAGCAGAGGACAAACGAGGTACGAGCAGTACTTC. J is TRBJ2-7 and V is TRBV12-3 or TRBV12-4; tentatively, D is TRBD1 (5 bases). Deletions cut 6 bases from V and 4 bases from J, with 13 bases between. CDR3 length equals 13 residues.

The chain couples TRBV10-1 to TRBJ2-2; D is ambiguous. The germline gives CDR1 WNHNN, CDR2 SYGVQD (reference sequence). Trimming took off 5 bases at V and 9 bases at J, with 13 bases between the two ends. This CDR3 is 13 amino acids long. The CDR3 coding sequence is TGCGCCAGCAGTTCCCAGTTGTTCCGGGAGCTGTTTTTT. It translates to CASSSQLFRELFF.

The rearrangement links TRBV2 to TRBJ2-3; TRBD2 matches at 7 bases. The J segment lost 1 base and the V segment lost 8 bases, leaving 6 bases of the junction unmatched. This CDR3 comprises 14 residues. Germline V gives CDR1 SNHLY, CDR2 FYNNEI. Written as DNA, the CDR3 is TGTGCCAGCGGCGGTCTAGCGGGCACAGATACGCAGTATTTT. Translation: CASGGLAGTDTQYF.

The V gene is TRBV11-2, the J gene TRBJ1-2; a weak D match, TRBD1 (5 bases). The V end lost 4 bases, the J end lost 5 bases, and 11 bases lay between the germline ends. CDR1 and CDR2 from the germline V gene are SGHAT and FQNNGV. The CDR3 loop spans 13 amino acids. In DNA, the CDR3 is TGTGCCAGCAGCTCCCTACAGGTATATGGCTACACCTTC. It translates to CASSSLQVYGYTF.

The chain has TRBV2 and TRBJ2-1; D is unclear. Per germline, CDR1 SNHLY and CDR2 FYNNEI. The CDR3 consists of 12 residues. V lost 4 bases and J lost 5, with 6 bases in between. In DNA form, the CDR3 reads TGTGCCAGCAGTGTCCAGGACAATGAGCAGTTCTTC. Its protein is CASSVQDNEQFF. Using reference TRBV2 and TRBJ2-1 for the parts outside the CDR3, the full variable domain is EPEVTQTPSHQVTQMGQEVILRCVPISNHLYFYWYRQILGQKVEFLVSFYNNEISEKSEIFDDQFSVERPDGSNFTLKIRSTKLEDSAMYFCASSVQDNEQFFGPGTRLTVL.

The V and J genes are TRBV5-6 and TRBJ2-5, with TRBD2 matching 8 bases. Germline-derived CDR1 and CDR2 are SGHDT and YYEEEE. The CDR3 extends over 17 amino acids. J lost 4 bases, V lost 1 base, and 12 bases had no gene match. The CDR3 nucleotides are TGTGCCAGCAGCTTGCGTTCTTACGGGGGGGCAGGAGAGACCCAGTACTTC. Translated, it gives CASSLRSYGGAGETQYF.

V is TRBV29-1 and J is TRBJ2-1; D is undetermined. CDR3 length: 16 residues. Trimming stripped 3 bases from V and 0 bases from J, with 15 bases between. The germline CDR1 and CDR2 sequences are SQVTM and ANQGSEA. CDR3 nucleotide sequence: TGCAGCGTTGATCCGCCGGGTTCCGGCTCCTACAATGAGCAGTTCTTC. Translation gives CSVDPPGSGSYNEQFF.

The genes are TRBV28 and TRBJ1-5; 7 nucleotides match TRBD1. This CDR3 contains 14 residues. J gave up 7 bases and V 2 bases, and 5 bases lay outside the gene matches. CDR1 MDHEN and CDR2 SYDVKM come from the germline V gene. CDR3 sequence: CASSLGQVSQPQHF. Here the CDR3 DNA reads TGTGCCAGCAGTTTAGGACAGGTCTCACAGCCCCAGCATTTT.

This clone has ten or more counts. The CDR3 bases are TGCGCCAGCAGGTGGCAGGGCACGAACACCGGGGAGCTGTTTTTT. Translation gives CASRWQGTNTGELFF. The chain has TRBV5-1 and TRBJ2-2, with D perhaps matching TRBD1 (5 bases). The CDR3 totals 15 residues. The germline V and J ends were trimmed by 5 bases and 0 bases, with 11 bases remaining between them. CDR1 is SGHRS and CDR2 is YFSETQ in the germline V gene.

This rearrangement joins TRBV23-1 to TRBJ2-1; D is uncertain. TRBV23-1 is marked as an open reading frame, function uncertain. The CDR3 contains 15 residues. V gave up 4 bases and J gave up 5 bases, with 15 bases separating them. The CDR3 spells CASSLRLDSDNEQFF. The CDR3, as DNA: TGCGCCAGCAGTCTGAGACTCGATTCCGACAATGAGCAGTTCTTC.

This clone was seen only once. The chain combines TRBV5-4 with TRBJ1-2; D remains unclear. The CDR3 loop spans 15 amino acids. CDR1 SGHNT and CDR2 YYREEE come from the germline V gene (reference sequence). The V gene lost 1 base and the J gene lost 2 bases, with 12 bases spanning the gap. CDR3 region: CASSLIGRGNYGYTF. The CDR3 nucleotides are TGTGCCAGCAGCTTGATCGGCAGAGGGAACTATGGCTACACCTTC.

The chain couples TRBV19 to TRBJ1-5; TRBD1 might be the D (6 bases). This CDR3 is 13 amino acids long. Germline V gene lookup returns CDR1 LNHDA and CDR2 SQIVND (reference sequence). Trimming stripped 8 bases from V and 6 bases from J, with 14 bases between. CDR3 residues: CASVSEGGQPQHF. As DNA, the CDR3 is TGTGCCAGTGTGAGCGAAGGGGGTCAGCCCCAGCATTTT.